This note documents a single T cell receptor beta chain sequence. CDR1 SEHNR and CDR2 FQNEAQ come from the germline V gene (reference sequence). Trimming cost V 5 bases and J 2 bases, with 13 bases left between them. This CDR3 spans 15 amino acids. These data originate in a study of T-cell reconstitution after alpha-beta-depleted transplantation in children. As it was prepared, the TCRbeta library received unique molecular identifiers. TCRdb redid the calling of the PCR reads with MiXCR, one entry per CDR3 protein. The sample records around 600,000 distinct CDR3 sequences, roughly a tenth being singletons.

The chain links TRBV7-9 to TRBJ1-3, with D unclear. Specimen: PBMCs from the stem cell graft donor, collected from the stem cell graft. This receptor was obtained from a human donor who donated a stem cell graft to a child with acute myeloid leukemia. The CDR3 loop is CASSRPGGAGNTIYF. CDR3 in DNA: TGTGCCAGCAGCCGACCCGGCGGGGCTGGAAACACCATATATTTT.